Here is one T cell receptor beta chain with its context. Its antigen is not known. The germline CDR1 and CDR2 sequences are SGHKS and YYEKEE (reference sequence). The V and J ends lost 4 bases and 7 bases respectively, with 15 bases between them. The CDR3 totals 14 residues. The data were obtained in a study of a mutant IDH1 vaccine in newly diagnosed glioma. For the study at large: Treated patients had a mean age of 40.4 years and a sex split that was approximately 62% male and 37.5% female. Therapy received beforehand was radiotherapy, temozolomide, or both, with most patients given both.

Profiling relied on immunoSEQ multiplex PCR, and the TCRdb table lists in-frame clones only, not all of them. The data show approximately 88,000 clones, around 77% seen once. Study-level findings and limits: Any relationship between pseudoprogression and changes in top peripheral T cell clonotypes seemed absent.

Time point noted: baseline, week 1 (first vaccination visit). As to treatment: pre-vaccination baseline after standard-of-care therapy. Donors had new IDH1-mutant astrocytomas of WHO grade 3 or 4 (ATRX-lost). This material consisted of PBMCs, taken from a glioma patient treated with radiotherapy, temozolomide or both. The TCR was taken from a man aged 40-55 years with glioma. This chain connects TRBV5-5 to TRBJ2-1, with unresolved D. CDR3: CASSLGPVGNEQFF. DNA of the CDR3: TGTGCCAGCAGCCTAGGACCGGTCGGTAATGAGCAGTTCTTC.